A single T cell receptor beta chain is shown here with its context. These data come from a study of blood T cell repertoires in COVID-19. Overall study: PBMCs, B-cell-depleted T cells, or T cells provided the cDNA or gDNA that made up the material.

TCRdb's copy holds only in-frame clones and misses some; the assay was immunoSEQ multiplex PCR. The sample includes roughly 240,000 clones, approximately 90% of them seen just once. The V gene's germline CDR1 is LNHDA and CDR2 SQIVND (reference sequence). The length of the CDR3 is 11 residues. Trimming removed 3 bases from V and 15 bases from J, with 12 bases in between. The material sequenced was peripheral blood. This receptor was identified in a man aged 18 to 30 with active or convalescent COVID-19. The V call is TRBV19, the J call TRBJ1-5; D remains ambiguous. CDR3 bases: TGTGCCAGTAGTATTGGGCCAGCCCGGCATTTT. This codes for CASSIGPARHF.